This paragraph reports one T cell receptor (beta chain). The data are from a study of identical twins. Germline CDR1 and CDR2: SGHKS and YYEKEE (reference sequence). Trimming cost V 4 bases and J 2 bases, with 12 bases left between them. The CDR3 is 14 residues long. TCRdb processed the 5' RACE reads anew with MiXCR; each CDR3 protein has one entry. The sample has about 190,000 distinct CDR3 sequences, roughly 15% seen once; the top ten hold around two fifths. These data were likewise used in another study, on T cells expressing NK-cell markers. From that report: Sorted CD3+CD56-NKG2C+, CD3+CD56+NKG2C- and CD3+CD56+NKG2C+ T cells were the source of the TCR beta repertoires. Leadership of the CD3+CD56-NKG2C+ fraction also belonged to these clonotypes in a handful of donors.

The TCR comes from a woman aged 18-29 years in good health. The chain employs TRBV5-5 and TRBJ2-5; D possibly corresponds to TRBD2 (6 bases). The source material was CD8+ T cells sorted from blood. The CDR3 DNA reads as TGTGCCAGCAGCCCCACCGGGGGACAAGAGACCCAGTACTTC. This codes for CASSPTGGQETQYF.